This T cell receptor (beta chain) was profiled in a study of blood T cell repertoires in COVID-19. Study-level background: The United States, Italy and Spain were the sources of the acute and convalescent COVID-19 samples. PBMCs, B-cell-depleted T cells, or T cells were the source of the cDNA or gDNA that made up the material.

Per the authors' pipeline: It was from reference gene primer amplification that nucleated cell counts were estimated. Generated by immunoSEQ multiplex PCR, the TCRdb table keeps only in-frame clones and is missing some. The V and J calls and clone size come from that table; D and trimming were worked out from the DNA. The sample lists over 70,000 clones, around three quarters occurring once. V gave up 3 bases and J gave up 1 base; unmatched junction bases: 0. This CDR3 contains 14 residues. Germline V gene data show CDR1 as LGHDT and CDR2 as YNNKEL (reference sequence). This clone was seen more than once but under ten times.

This chain uses TRBV3-1 (or the pseudogene TRBV3-2) with TRBJ2-3, with 8 bases identical to TRBD2. The origin of this receptor is a woman in her seventies with acute or convalescent COVID-19. The sample consisted of peripheral blood. The CDR3 bases are TGTGCCAGCAGCCAGACTAGCGGCACAGATACGCAGTATTTT. It codes for CASSQTSGTDTQYF.